Listed here are 24 T cell receptor beta chains from one sample, sequenced in a study of control samples from healthy donors and cancer patients. TCRdb's copy holds only in-frame clones and misses some; the assay was immunoSEQ multiplex PCR. This sample has 200,000 to 250,000 clones; 85% to 95% occur once, and the top ten carry less than 1.6%. The sequencing sample was made of blood. The receptors here all came from a man aged 45-60 years in good health.

The CDR3 DNA sequence: TGTGCCAGCAGTTACTCAGGAGGGGGACCCACCACAGATACGCAGTATTTT. Its protein product is CASSYSGGGPTTDTQYF. The chain has TRBV6-2 or TRBV6-3 and TRBJ2-3; D is perhaps TRBD1 or TRBD2 (6 bases each). Trimming removed 0 bases from V and 2 bases from J, with 15 bases in between. CDR3 size: 17 residues. CDR1 is MNHEY, CDR2 SVGEGT, per germline.

The V call is TRBV15, the J call TRBJ2-3; 10 nucleotides line up with TRBD2. The CDR3 contains 17 residues. Trimming took 4 bases from V and 2 from J; bases not matched to a gene: 9. Germline V gives CDR1 LNHNV, CDR2 YYDKDF (reference sequence). In nucleotides, the CDR3 is TGTGCCACCAGCATAGAAGGACTAGCGGCCTTCACAGATACGCAGTATTTT. Protein product: CATSIEGLAAFTDTQYF.

The rearrangement uses TRBV19 and TRBJ2-2; D is undetermined. The V gene's germline CDR1 is LNHDA and CDR2 SQIVND (reference sequence). The CDR3 has 14 residues. The germline V and J ends were trimmed by 4 bases and 3 bases, with 9 bases remaining between them. The CDR3 sequence is CASSTRHYTGELFF. The CDR3 region has the DNA TGTGCCAGTAGTACCAGACACTACACCGGGGAGCTGTTTTTT.

The chain links TRBV6-1 to TRBJ2-1; D gene unclear. Germline V gene sequence: CDR1 MNHNS, CDR2 SASEGT. This CDR3 region has 16 residues. Trimming took off 0 bases at V and 10 bases at J, with 19 bases between the two ends. The CDR3 sequence: CASSEARGIREREQFF. In DNA, the CDR3 is TGTGCCAGCAGTGAAGCGCGTGGGATCCGCGAACGGGAGCAGTTCTTC.

The CDR3 nucleotides read TGTGCCAGTATTGGCAACCCGAACACTGAAGCTTTCTTT. Protein product: CASIGNPNTEAFF. This chain uses TRBV19 with TRBJ1-1; D is unresolved. The CDR3 sequence is 13 residues long. V was trimmed by 7 bases and J by 1 base, leaving 10 bases between them. CDR1 is LNHDA, CDR2 SQIVND, per germline (reference sequence).

The rearrangement joins TRBV19 to TRBJ1-1; D not resolved. The CDR3 has 13 residues. The germline gives CDR1 LNHDA, CDR2 SQIVND (reference sequence). Trimming pared 2 bases from V and 1 base from J, leaving 5 bases between. This chain's CDR3 is CASSIRGNTEAFF. CDR3 nucleotide sequence: TGTGCCAGTAGTATACGGGGGAACACTGAAGCTTTCTTT.

The chain is built from TRBV5-1 and TRBJ1-4, with unresolved D. Germline V gene data show CDR1 as SGHRS and CDR2 as YFSETQ. This CDR3 region has 13 residues. V was trimmed by 0 bases and J by 3 bases, leaving 3 bases between them. In nucleotides, the CDR3 is TGCGCCAGCAGCTTGGGGGCTAATGAAAAACTGTTTTTT. Its protein product is CASSLGANEKLFF. Using reference TRBV5-1 and TRBJ1-4 for the parts outside the CDR3, the full variable domain is KAGVTQTPRYLIKTRGQQVTLSCSPISGHRSVSWYQQTPGQGLQFLFEYFSETQRNKGNFPGRFSGRQFSNSRSEMNVSTLELGDSALYLCASSLGANEKLFFGSGTQLSVL.

This clone was recorded once. The rearrangement joins TRBV3-1 (or the pseudogene TRBV3-2) to TRBJ1-1, with a tentative D call TRBD1 (5 bases). Trimming stripped 4 bases from V and 11 bases from J, with 23 bases between. Germline values: CDR1 LGHDT, CDR2 YNNKEL (reference sequence). CDR3 size: 15 residues. DNA of the CDR3: TGTGCCAGCAGCCTTCGTGGAGGGGCTGAGTCCCAGGCTTTCTTT. It specifies CASSLRGGAESQAFF.

CDR3 DNA sequence: TGTGCCAGCAGTTTAAGCCAGGGGGCCTACGAGCAGTACGTC. It codes for CASSLSQGAYEQYV. The chain carries TRBV28 and TRBJ2-7; TRBD1 aligns across 7 bases. From germline, CDR1 is MDHEN and CDR2 SYDVKM. The CDR3 spans 14 residues. V lost 2 bases to trimming and J lost 2 bases; unmatched junction nucleotides: 3.

This chain connects TRBV7-2 to TRBJ2-7, with TRBD2 as a possible D gene (5 bases). The CDR3 consists of 12 residues. Per germline, CDR1 SGHTA and CDR2 FQGNSA. Trimming removed 5 bases at V and 3 bases at J, with 8 bases between. The CDR3 DNA reads as TGTGCCAGCAGCCCGGGGTTCTACGAGCAGTACTTC. It translates to CASSPGFYEQYF.

In its sample, this clone was seen once. In the same sample, other DNA sequences code for this CDR3. The chain recombines TRBV18 with TRBJ1-1, with D unclear. Between the trimmed V and J ends, which lost 3 bases and 4 bases, there was a span of 3 bases. The CDR3 sequence is 11 residues long. Germline CDR1 reads KGHSH; CDR2 reads LQKENI. The CDR3 DNA is TGTGCCAGCTCACCGGGCACTGAAGCTTTCTTT. Translating gives CASSPGTEAFF.

The chain links TRBV27 to TRBJ2-3; D not resolved. This CDR3 has 15 amino acids. V was clipped by 6 bases and J by 0 bases, with 13 bases between them. Germline loops: CDR1 MNHEY, CDR2 SMNVEV (reference sequence). CDR3 in amino acids: CASRSRGTSTDTQYF. The DNA for the CDR3 is TGTGCCAGCAGGTCACGAGGCACTAGCACAGATACGCAGTATTTT.

V and J are TRBV4-2 and TRBJ2-7; TRBD2 matches at 10 bases. Germline trimming cut 1 base from V and 2 bases from J; bases unmatched to any gene: 8. Germline V gene data show CDR1 as LGHNA and CDR2 as YNFKEQ. The CDR3 is 17 amino acids. CDR3 nucleotide sequence: TGTGCCAGCAGCCAAGTACTAGCGGGGAGAGGGACCTACGAGCAGTACTTC. Translating gives CASSQVLAGRGTYEQYF.

In the case of this clone: Other DNA sequences in the sample encode the same CDR3. V gene TRBV7-9 combines with J gene TRBJ1-1; D possibly corresponds to TRBD1 (6 bases). There are 14 residues in the CDR3. The V end was cut by 0 bases, the J end by 8 bases, with 13 bases between. The germline V gene encodes CDR1 SEHNR and CDR2 FQNEAQ (reference sequence). The DNA for the CDR3 is TGTGCCAGCAGCTTAGCAGGTGGGGGCACGGAAGCTTTCTTT. Translating gives CASSLAGGGTEAFF.

This clone was picked up one time. CDR3 bases: TGTGCCAGCAGCTTCTCCACCGAGAGGGGGAGCTCCTACAATGAGCAGTTCTTC. It translates to CASSFSTERGSSYNEQFF. The genes are TRBV7-6 and TRBJ2-1, with TRBD1 as a possible D gene (6 bases). Between the trimmed V and J ends, which lost 3 bases and 0 bases, there was a span of 18 bases. The germline CDR1 and CDR2 sequences are SGHVS and FNYEAQ. CDR3 length: 18 residues.

The chain carries TRBV15 and TRBJ1-5; D is perhaps TRBD1 (6 bases). Germline loops: CDR1 LNHNV, CDR2 YYDKDF (reference sequence). Trimming shortened V by 0 bases and J by 7 bases, and 7 bases separated the two germline ends. This CDR3 is built from 13 residues. The CDR3 is CATSRDQGQPQHF. Here the CDR3 DNA reads TGTGCCACCAGCAGAGATCAGGGGCAGCCCCAGCATTTT.

V and J are TRBV6-5 and TRBJ1-6; D is possibly TRBD1 (5 bases). V dropped 8 bases and J dropped 9 bases, with 11 bases sitting between them. The CDR3 has 12 amino acids. Germline values: CDR1 MNHEY, CDR2 SVGAGI. The CDR3 region has the DNA TGTGCCAGCCGGGACCTGCTTTCACCCCTCCACTTT. It yields the protein CASRDLLSPLHF.

The CDR3 here is CAWSPGTLQETQYF. In DNA, the CDR3 is TGTGCCTGGAGTCCGGGGACATTACAAGAGACCCAGTACTTC. This chain connects TRBV30 to TRBJ2-5; D might be TRBD1 (6 bases). Germline CDR1 and CDR2: GTSNPN and SVGIG (reference sequence). The CDR3 has 14 residues. Trimming cost V 2 bases and J 2 bases, with 12 bases left between them.

The gene calls are TRBV7-2 and TRBJ1-6, with D hard to call. The V gene's germline CDR1 is SGHTA and CDR2 FQGNSA. The V end was cut by 5 bases, the J end by 6 bases, with 11 bases between. CDR3 length equals 14 residues. The CDR3 here is CASSPRLSNSPLHF. CDR3 sequence (DNA): TGTGCCAGCAGCCCCCGGTTGAGTAATTCACCCCTCCACTTT.

This clone was seen only once. The J gene is TRBJ1-1, the V gene TRBV28; 7 positions match TRBD1. The CDR3 loop spans 15 amino acids. The trim removed 6 bases at V and 1 base at J, leaving 8 bases unmatched. CDR1 and CDR2 (germline): MDHEN, SYDVKM. As DNA, the CDR3 is TGTGCCAGCAGCCCAGAGACAGGGACGAACACTGAAGCTTTCTTT. Its protein is CASSPETGTNTEAFF.

This rearrangement joins TRBV4-2 to TRBJ1-5; unclear D gene. This CDR3 comprises 18 residues. Germline lookup yields CDR1 LGHNA and CDR2 YNFKEQ. Deletions cut 3 bases from V and 6 bases from J, with 24 bases between. The CDR3: CASSQMTWGREGGQPQHF. In nucleotides, the CDR3 is TGTGCCAGCAGCCAGATGACATGGGGTAGGGAGGGAGGTCAGCCCCAGCATTTT.

The V and J genes are TRBV30 and TRBJ1-6; no firm D call. Germline lookup yields CDR1 GTSNPN and CDR2 SVGIG (reference sequence). The CDR3 totals 15 residues. The V and J ends lost 8 bases and 1 base respectively, with 15 bases between them. This CDR3 is CAGKAYGSYNSPLHF. CDR3 nucleotide sequence: TGTGCCGGCAAGGCCTATGGGTCCTATAATTCACCCCTCCACTTT.

The gene calls are TRBV15 and TRBJ2-3, with D possibly TRBD1 on 5 matching bases. CDR1 LNHNV and CDR2 YYDKDF come from the germline V gene (reference sequence). This CDR3 comprises 15 residues. V gave up 1 base and J gave up 1 base, with 9 bases separating them. CDR3 in amino acids: CATSRGQLGTDTQYF. DNA for the CDR3: TGTGCCACCAGCAGAGGACAGTTAGGCACAGATACGCAGTATTTT.

The gene calls are TRBV24-1 and TRBJ2-5; 8 nucleotides match TRBD1. J gave up 2 bases and V 3 bases, and 4 bases lay outside the gene matches. The CDR3 consists of 15 residues. CDR1 and CDR2 from the germline V gene are KGHDR and SFDVKD. The CDR3 loop is CATSDPRTGQETQYF. The CDR3 region has the DNA TGTGCCACCAGTGATCCGCGGACAGGGCAAGAGACCCAGTACTTC.